Listed below are T cell receptor beta chains from one sample, sequenced in a study of regulatory T cells in long-lasting Graves disease. TCRdb processed the multiplex PCR reads anew with MiXCR; each CDR3 protein has one entry. The data contain under 400,000 distinct CDR3 sequences, roughly 17% of them singletons. This sample also belongs to another study, concerning T cells in Graves' hyperthyroidism and ophthalmopathy.

This specimen was peripheral blood mononuclear cells (PBMCs), taken at new diagnosis, from a patient treated with antithyroid drugs. The receptors originated from a man aged 35 to 55 with Graves disease. CDR3s include the opening cysteine and the closing phenylalanine or tryptophan. A D gene is named only where the DNA matches it firmly. Some rows mark clone size as missing; the rest say once, few, many or name a class of expanded clone.

D gene: .
J gene: TRBJ1-1
clone size: many
V gene: TRBV6-1
CDR3 DNA: TGTGCCAGCAGTGTTAGGCGCATATCCACTGAAGCTTTCTTT
CDR3 protein: CASSVRRISTEAFF

D gene: .
J gene: TRBJ2-5
clone size: many
V gene: TRBV20-1
CDR3 DNA: TGCAGTGCTACAATTCCCGGACAGCAAGAGACCCAGTACTTC
CDR3 protein: CSATIPGQQETQYF

D gene: TRBD1
J gene: TRBJ1-1
clone size: many
V gene: TRBV11-2
CDR3 DNA: TGTGCCAGTAGCCAGGGGGTGTACACTGAAGCTTTCTTT
CDR3 protein: CASSQGVYTEAFF

D gene: .
J gene: TRBJ1-2
clone size: many
V gene: TRBV3-1
CDR3 DNA: TGTGCCAGCAGCCAAGGAGCGGCTACAGGGTGGCATTTCTACACCTTC
CDR3 protein: CASSQGAATGWHFYTF

D gene: .
J gene: TRBJ1-5
clone size: .
V gene: TRBV6-1
CDR3 DNA: TGTGCCAGCAAAAGGAGCAATCAGCCCCAGCATTTT
CDR3 protein: CASKRSNQPQHF

D gene: TRBD2
J gene: TRBJ2-5
clone size: .
V gene: TRBV7-3
CDR3 DNA: TGTGCCAGCAGCATGAAGCGGGGGGGCCAAGAGACCCAGTACTTC
CDR3 protein: CASSMKRGGQETQYF

D gene: TRBD2
J gene: TRBJ2-3
clone size: few
V gene: TRBV7-9
CDR3 DNA: TGTGCCAGCAGCCCAGAGGCACGGCGGGGGGGCGACCGTTGGGCGCAGTATTTT
CDR3 protein: CASSPEARRGGDRWAQYF

D gene: .
J gene: TRBJ2-7
clone size: .
V gene: TRBV7-8
CDR3 DNA: TGTGCCAGCAGCTCCAGCGGCAGCGAAGCCTACGAGCAGTACTTC
CDR3 protein: CASSSSGSEAYEQYF

D gene: .
J gene: TRBJ2-2
clone size: few
V gene: TRBV10-1
CDR3 DNA: TGCGCCAGCCTGAGCCCACGGACCGGGGAGCTGTTTTTT
CDR3 protein: CASLSPRTGELFF

D gene: TRBD2
J gene: TRBJ2-3
clone size: .
V gene: TRBV11-2
CDR3 DNA: TGTGCCAGCAGCCCCGGGACTAGCGGGAACACAGATACGCAGTATTTT
CDR3 protein: CASSPGTSGNTDTQYF

D gene: .
J gene: TRBJ2-3
clone size: .
V gene: TRBV6-1
CDR3 DNA: TGTGCCAGCACCTACCCGGGCACAGATACGCAGTATTTT
CDR3 protein: CASTYPGTDTQYF

D gene: .
J gene: TRBJ2-5
clone size: many
V gene: TRBV9
CDR3 DNA: TGTGCCAGCAGCGTAGACCCTTTGCAAGAGACCCAGTACTTC
CDR3 protein: CASSVDPLQETQYF

D gene: .
J gene: TRBJ2-2
clone size: few
V gene: TRBV7-9
CDR3 DNA: TGTGCCAGCAGCTTCCCCCTCGTCGGGGGAGACACCGGGGAGCTGTTTTTT
CDR3 protein: CASSFPLVGGDTGELFF

D gene: TRBD1
J gene: TRBJ2-7
clone size: many
V gene: TRBV20-1
CDR3 DNA: TGCAGCGGCGTTACAGGGGGCGCGTCCTACGAGCAGTACTTC
CDR3 protein: CSGVTGGASYEQYF

D gene: .
J gene: TRBJ1-1
clone size: many
V gene: TRBV18
CDR3 DNA: TGTGCCAGCTCACCACGCTCTTTTGACACTGAAGCTTTCTTT
CDR3 protein: CASSPRSFDTEAFF

D gene: .
J gene: TRBJ1-4
clone size: many
V gene: TRBV2
CDR3 DNA: TGTGCCAGCAGGGCCAGGACGGTCGCTAATGAAAAACTGTTTTTT
CDR3 protein: CASRARTVANEKLFF

D gene: .
J gene: TRBJ1-1
clone size: many
V gene: TRBV24-1
CDR3 DNA: TGTGCCACCAGTGATACGCAGGGTAACACTGAAGCTTTCTTT
CDR3 protein: CATSDTQGNTEAFF

D gene: .
J gene: TRBJ2-1
clone size: few
V gene: TRBV7-3
CDR3 DNA: TGTGCCAGCAGCTCGACCCAAGGGGCGGGTGAGCAGTTCTTC
CDR3 protein: CASSSTQGAGEQFF

D gene: .
J gene: TRBJ1-4
clone size: once
V gene: TRBV30
CDR3 DNA: TGTGCCTGGGATGGATCTACTAATGAAAAACTGTTTTTT
CDR3 protein: CAWDGSTNEKLFF

D gene: .
J gene: TRBJ1-5
clone size: .
V gene: TRBV19
CDR3 DNA: TGTGCCAGTAGTATAGAGAGCAATCAGCCCCAGCATTTT
CDR3 protein: CASSIESNQPQHF

D gene: .
J gene: TRBJ2-7
clone size: many
V gene: TRBV4-3
CDR3 DNA: TGCGCCAGCAGCCAAGATCAATTTCGGTTTCCGTACGAGCAGTACTTC
CDR3 protein: CASSQDQFRFPYEQYF

D gene: .
J gene: TRBJ2-2
clone size: many
V gene: TRBV19
CDR3 DNA: TGTGCCAGTAGTATGCTACGTCCCGGGGAGCTGTTTTTT
CDR3 protein: CASSMLRPGELFF

D gene: .
J gene: TRBJ2-3
clone size: many
V gene: TRBV2
CDR3 DNA: TGTGCCAGCAGTGACATCCAGGGCTACACAGATACGCAGTATTTT
CDR3 protein: CASSDIQGYTDTQYF

D gene: TRBD1
J gene: TRBJ1-2
clone size: many
V gene: TRBV28
CDR3 DNA: TGTGCCAGCAGTTTACCGGTACAGGGGATACCCTATGGCTACACCTTC
CDR3 protein: CASSLPVQGIPYGYTF

D gene: .
J gene: TRBJ2-1
clone size: many
V gene: TRBV11-3
CDR3 DNA: TGTGCCAGCAGCTTAGTCGCTAGCTATGAGCAGTTCTTC
CDR3 protein: CASSLVASYEQFF

D gene: TRBD1
J gene: TRBJ1-4
clone size: many
V gene: TRBV28
CDR3 DNA: TGTGCCAGCAGCCTACCGACAGGGCCAAATGAAAAACTGTTTTTT
CDR3 protein: CASSLPTGPNEKLFF

D gene: .
J gene: TRBJ2-7
clone size: many
V gene: TRBV28
CDR3 DNA: TGTGCCAGCAGTTTGCCTGCGACAGGTAACTCCTACGAGCAGTACTTC
CDR3 protein: CASSLPATGNSYEQYF

D gene: TRBD1
J gene: TRBJ1-4
clone size: few
V gene: TRBV20-1
CDR3 DNA: TGCAGTGTCTGGACAGGGATTAATGAAAAACTGGTTTTT
CDR3 protein: CSVWTGINEKLVF

D gene: TRBD2
J gene: TRBJ2-1
clone size: many
V gene: TRBV7-8
CDR3 DNA: TGTGCCAGCAGCCAGACTAGCGGGGTGTACAATGAGCAGTTCTTC
CDR3 protein: CASSQTSGVYNEQFF

D gene: .
J gene: TRBJ1-2
clone size: many
V gene: TRBV6-1
CDR3 DNA: TGTGCCAGCAGTGAATTAGGGCGGACCTATGGCTACACCTTC
CDR3 protein: CASSELGRTYGYTF

D gene: .
J gene: TRBJ2-7
clone size: many
V gene: TRBV3-1
CDR3 DNA: TGTGCCAGCAGCCGGCGGTCCTACGAGCAGTACTTC
CDR3 protein: CASSRRSYEQYF

D gene: TRBD1
J gene: TRBJ2-3
clone size: many
V gene: TRBV29-1
CDR3 DNA: TGCAGCGTTGGGGGACAGGGTCTGAGTACGCAGTATTTT
CDR3 protein: CSVGGQGLSTQYF

D gene: .
J gene: TRBJ1-5
clone size: many
V gene: TRBV9
CDR3 DNA: TGTGCCAGCAGCCCGTCGGGGGCGAGCAATCAGCCCCAGCATTTT
CDR3 protein: CASSPSGASNQPQHF

D gene: TRBD1
J gene: TRBJ2-7
clone size: many
V gene: TRBV6-5
CDR3 DNA: TGTGCCAGCAGTTATAGGGGACAGGGGACCTACGAGCAGTACTTC
CDR3 protein: CASSYRGQGTYEQYF

D gene: .
J gene: TRBJ2-7
clone size: .
V gene: TRBV4-1
CDR3 DNA: TGCGCCAGCAGCCAAGATGTAGCAACCGACGAGCAGTACTTC
CDR3 protein: CASSQDVATDEQYF

D gene: .
J gene: TRBJ2-5
clone size: many
V gene: TRBV28
CDR3 DNA: TGTGCCAGCAGTTTGACCCAGCAAGAGACCCAGTACTTC
CDR3 protein: CASSLTQQETQYF

D gene: TRBD1
J gene: TRBJ1-2
clone size: few
V gene: TRBV30
CDR3 DNA: TGTGCCTGGGGGACAGGGCAGGGGTCGGGCTACACCTTC
CDR3 protein: CAWGTGQGSGYTF

D gene: .
J gene: TRBJ1-4
clone size: .
V gene: TRBV9
CDR3 DNA: TGTGCCAGCAGCGTAGGTCTAGGGCGGCCGTCTAATGAAAAACTGTTTTTT
CDR3 protein: CASSVGLGRPSNEKLFF

D gene: .
J gene: TRBJ2-5
clone size: many
V gene: TRBV29-1
CDR3 DNA: TGCAGCGTTGGGCGAGAGACCCAGTACTTC
CDR3 protein: CSVGRETQYF

D gene: .
J gene: TRBJ1-6
clone size: few
V gene: TRBV18
CDR3 DNA: TGTGCCAGCTCACCAAGCCGGGGGGCTAATTCACCCCTCCACTTT
CDR3 protein: CASSPSRGANSPLHF

D gene: .
J gene: TRBJ2-7
clone size: many
V gene: TRBV2
CDR3 DNA: TGTGCCAGCATCGCCCCCGGGGGGCCGAGCATCTACGAGCAGTACTTC
CDR3 protein: CASIAPGGPSIYEQYF

D gene: .
J gene: TRBJ1-5
clone size: many
V gene: TRBV20-1
CDR3 DNA: TGCAGTGCTACCCAGGGCAGCAATCAGCCCCAGCATTTT
CDR3 protein: CSATQGSNQPQHF

D gene: .
J gene: TRBJ2-1
clone size: many
V gene: TRBV28
CDR3 DNA: TGTGCCAGCATTGGGGCAGGGCACAGGGTTCAGTTCTTC
CDR3 protein: CASIGAGHRVQFF

D gene: TRBD2
J gene: TRBJ2-1
clone size: many
V gene: TRBV30
CDR3 DNA: TGTGCCTGGCACCTCCTAGCCCGGGGGGGCGGTGAGCAGTTCTTC
CDR3 protein: CAWHLLARGGGEQFF

D gene: .
J gene: TRBJ1-1
clone size: few
V gene: TRBV6-2/TRBV6-3
CDR3 DNA: TGTGCCACTCATACTAACACTGAAGCTTTCTTT
CDR3 protein: CATHTNTEAFF

D gene: .
J gene: TRBJ2-1
clone size: .
V gene: TRBV5-1
CDR3 DNA: TGCGCCAGCAGCAATGATTGGAAGAATGAGCAGTTCTTC
CDR3 protein: CASSNDWKNEQFF

D gene: TRBD1
J gene: TRBJ1-1
clone size: few
V gene: TRBV5-1
CDR3 DNA: TGCGCCAGCAGCGGAGAGGGACAGCAGAACACTGAAGCTTTCTTT
CDR3 protein: CASSGEGQQNTEAFF

D gene: .
J gene: TRBJ1-4
clone size: many
V gene: TRBV5-5
CDR3 DNA: TGTGCCAGCAGCTCGCCTAATGGAAAACTGTTTTTT
CDR3 protein: CASSSPNGKLFF

D gene: TRBD1
J gene: TRBJ1-1
clone size: many
V gene: TRBV5-5
CDR3 DNA: TGTGCCAGCAGCAATAGACAGGGAGGGGGGAGGACTGAAGCTTTCTTT
CDR3 protein: CASSNRQGGGRTEAFF

D gene: .
J gene: TRBJ1-5
clone size: many
V gene: TRBV27
CDR3 DNA: TGTGCCAGCAGAGTACAGGGACTTCGCGGTCAGCCCCAGCATTTT
CDR3 protein: CASRVQGLRGQPQHF

D gene: TRBD1
J gene: TRBJ2-2
clone size: many
V gene: TRBV12-3/TRBV12-4
CDR3 DNA: TGTGCCAGCGGGACAGGGGTCACCGGGGAGCTGTTTTTT
CDR3 protein: CASGTGVTGELFF

D gene: .
J gene: TRBJ1-4
clone size: once
V gene: TRBV28
CDR3 DNA: TGTGCCAGCAGTTTATCCGGGACTAATGAAAAACTGTTTTTT
CDR3 protein: CASSLSGTNEKLFF

D gene: .
J gene: TRBJ1-3
clone size: few
V gene: TRBV9
CDR3 DNA: TGTGCCAGCAGCGCAATCCTCGGGGGAAACACCATATATTTT
CDR3 protein: CASSAILGGNTIYF